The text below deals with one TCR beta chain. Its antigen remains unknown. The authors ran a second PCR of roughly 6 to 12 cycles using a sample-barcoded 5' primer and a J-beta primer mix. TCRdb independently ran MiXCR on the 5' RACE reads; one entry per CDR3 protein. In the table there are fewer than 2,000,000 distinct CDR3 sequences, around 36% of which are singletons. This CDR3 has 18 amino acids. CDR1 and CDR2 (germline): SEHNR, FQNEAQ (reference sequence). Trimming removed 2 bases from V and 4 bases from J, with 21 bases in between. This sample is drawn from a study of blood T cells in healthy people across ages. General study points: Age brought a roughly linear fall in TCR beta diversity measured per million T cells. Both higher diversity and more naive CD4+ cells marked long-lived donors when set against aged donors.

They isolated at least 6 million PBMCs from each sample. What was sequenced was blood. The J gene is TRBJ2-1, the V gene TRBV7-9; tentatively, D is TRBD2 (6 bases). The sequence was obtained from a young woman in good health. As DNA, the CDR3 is TGTGCCAGCAGCTTACTTCTCGAATTGGGGACTTTGTACAATGAGCAGTTCTTC. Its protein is CASSLLLELGTLYNEQFF.